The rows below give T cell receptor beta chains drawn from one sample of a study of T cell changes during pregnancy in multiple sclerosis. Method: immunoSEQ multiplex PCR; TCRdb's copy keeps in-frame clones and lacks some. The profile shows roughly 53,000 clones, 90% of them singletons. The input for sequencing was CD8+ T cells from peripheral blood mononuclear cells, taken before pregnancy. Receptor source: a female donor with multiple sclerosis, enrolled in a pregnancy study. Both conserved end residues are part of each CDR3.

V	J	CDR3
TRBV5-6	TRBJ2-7	CASSFYRGDLYEQYF
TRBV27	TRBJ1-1	CASSLSFGSTEAFF
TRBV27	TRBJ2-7	CASSLTGGSSYEQYF
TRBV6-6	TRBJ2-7	CASILEAGSDEQYF
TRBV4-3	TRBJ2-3	CASSQGFADTDTQYF
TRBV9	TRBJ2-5	CASSVARDSHGETQYF
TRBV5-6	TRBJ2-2	CASSFPADYFGELFF
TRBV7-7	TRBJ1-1	CASSLSRNTEAFF
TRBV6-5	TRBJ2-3	CASRRGGQLADTQYF
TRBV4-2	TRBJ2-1	CASSPTIYEQFF
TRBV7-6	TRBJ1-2	CASSREGGLGYTF
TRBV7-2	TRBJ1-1	CASSSRTGVNTEAFF
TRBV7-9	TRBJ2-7	CASSGPSGQGRTEQYF
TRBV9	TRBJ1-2	CASSVVPPVGYTF
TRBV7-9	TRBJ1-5	CASSLGREGNRGQPQHF
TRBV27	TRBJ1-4	CASSPVDRDEKLFF
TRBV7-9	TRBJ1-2	CASNRTPNYGYTF
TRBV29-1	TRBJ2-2	CSVGGGRPGELFF
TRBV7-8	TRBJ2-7	CASSLRGSGEQYF
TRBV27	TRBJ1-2	CASSLAAGGYGYTF
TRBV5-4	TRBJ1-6	CASSLLSVNSPLHF
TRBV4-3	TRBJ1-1	CASSQDYGGNTEAFF
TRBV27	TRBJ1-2	CASSPVAGANGYTF
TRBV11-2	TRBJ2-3	CASRLIDTQYF
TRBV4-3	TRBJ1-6	CASSQGKSSYNSPLHF
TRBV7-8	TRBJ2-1	CASSFERGSNEQFF
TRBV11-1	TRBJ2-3	CASSLATRQPQDTQYF
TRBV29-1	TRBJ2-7	CSVVLASGIYEQYF
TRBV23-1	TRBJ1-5	CASSQSPRGFNQPQHF
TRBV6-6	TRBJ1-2	CASTPGRGREGYTF
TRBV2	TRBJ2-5	CASRQGETQYF
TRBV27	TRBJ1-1	CASGKGTEAFF